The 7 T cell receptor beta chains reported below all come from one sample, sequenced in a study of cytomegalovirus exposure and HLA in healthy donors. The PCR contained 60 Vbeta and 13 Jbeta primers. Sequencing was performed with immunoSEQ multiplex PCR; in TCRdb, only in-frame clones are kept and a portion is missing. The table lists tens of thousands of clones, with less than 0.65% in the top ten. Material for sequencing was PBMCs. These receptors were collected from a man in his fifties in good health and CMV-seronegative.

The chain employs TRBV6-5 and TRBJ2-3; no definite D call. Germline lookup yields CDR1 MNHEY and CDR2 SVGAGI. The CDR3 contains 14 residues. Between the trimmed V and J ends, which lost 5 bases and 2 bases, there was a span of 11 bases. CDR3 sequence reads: CASSPPGFTDTQYF. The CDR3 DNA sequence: TGTGCCAGCAGTCCTCCCGGGTTCACAGATACGCAGTATTTT.

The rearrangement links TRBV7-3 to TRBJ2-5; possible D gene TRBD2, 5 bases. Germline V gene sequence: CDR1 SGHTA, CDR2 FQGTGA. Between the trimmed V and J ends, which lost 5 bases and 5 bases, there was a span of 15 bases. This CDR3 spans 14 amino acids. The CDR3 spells CASSPRFSGETQYF. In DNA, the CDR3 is TGTGCCAGCAGCCCCCGTTTCTCGGGGGAGACCCAGTACTTC.

DNA of the CDR3: TGTGCCATCAGTGGGGACTGGAGCTATGGCTACACCTTC. It codes for CAISGDWSYGYTF. The gene calls are TRBV10-3 and TRBJ1-2, with D tentatively TRBD1 (5 bases). Trimming shortened V by 4 bases and J by 4 bases, and 10 bases separated the two germline ends. The germline gives CDR1 ENHRY, CDR2 SYGVKD. The CDR3 is 13 amino acids.

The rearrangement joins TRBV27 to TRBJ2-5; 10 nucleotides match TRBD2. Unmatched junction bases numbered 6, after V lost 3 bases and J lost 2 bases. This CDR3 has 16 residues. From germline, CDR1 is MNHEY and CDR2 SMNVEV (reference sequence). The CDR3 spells CASSFMSSGGQETQYF. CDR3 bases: TGTGCCAGCAGTTTTATGTCTAGCGGGGGACAAGAGACCCAGTACTTC.

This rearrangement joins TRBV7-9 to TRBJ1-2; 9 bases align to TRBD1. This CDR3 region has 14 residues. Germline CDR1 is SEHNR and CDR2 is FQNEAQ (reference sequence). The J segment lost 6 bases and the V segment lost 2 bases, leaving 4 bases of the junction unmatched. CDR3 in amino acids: CASSLMGQGHGYTF. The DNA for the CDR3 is TGTGCCAGCAGCTTAATGGGACAGGGCCATGGCTACACCTTC.

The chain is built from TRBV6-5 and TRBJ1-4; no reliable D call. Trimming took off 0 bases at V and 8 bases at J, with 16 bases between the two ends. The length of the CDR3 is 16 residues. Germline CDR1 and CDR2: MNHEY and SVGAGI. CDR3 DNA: TGTGCCAGCAGTTACTCGCATCAGAGCGGGCAGGAAAAACTGTTTTTT. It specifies CASSYSHQSGQEKLFF.

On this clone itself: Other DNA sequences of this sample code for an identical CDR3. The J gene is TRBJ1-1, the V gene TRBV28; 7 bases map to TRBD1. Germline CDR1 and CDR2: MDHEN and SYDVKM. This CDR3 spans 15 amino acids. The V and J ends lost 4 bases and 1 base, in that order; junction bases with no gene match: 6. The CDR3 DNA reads TGTGCCAGCAGTTCTCCCGGGACAGAGAACACTGAAGCTTTCTTT. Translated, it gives CASSSPGTENTEAFF. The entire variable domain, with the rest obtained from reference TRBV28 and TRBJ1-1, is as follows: DVKVTQSSRYLVKRTGEKVFLECVQDMDHENMFWYRQDPGLGLRLIYFSYDVKMKEKGDIPEGYSVSREKKERFSLILESASTNQTSMYLCASSSPGTENTEAFFGQGTRLTVV.